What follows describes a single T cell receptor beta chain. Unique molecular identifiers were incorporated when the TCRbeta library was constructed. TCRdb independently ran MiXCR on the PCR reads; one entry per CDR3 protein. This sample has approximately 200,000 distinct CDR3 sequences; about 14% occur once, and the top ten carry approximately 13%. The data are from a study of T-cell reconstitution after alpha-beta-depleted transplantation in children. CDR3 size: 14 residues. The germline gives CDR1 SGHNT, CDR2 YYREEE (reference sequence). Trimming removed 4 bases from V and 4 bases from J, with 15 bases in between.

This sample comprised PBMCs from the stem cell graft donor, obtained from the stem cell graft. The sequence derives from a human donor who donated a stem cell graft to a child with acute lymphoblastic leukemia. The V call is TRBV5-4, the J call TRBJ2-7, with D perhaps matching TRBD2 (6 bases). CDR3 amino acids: CASSPAPGLYEQYF. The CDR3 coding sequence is TGTGCCAGCAGCCCTGCACCGGGACTTTACGAGCAGTACTTC.